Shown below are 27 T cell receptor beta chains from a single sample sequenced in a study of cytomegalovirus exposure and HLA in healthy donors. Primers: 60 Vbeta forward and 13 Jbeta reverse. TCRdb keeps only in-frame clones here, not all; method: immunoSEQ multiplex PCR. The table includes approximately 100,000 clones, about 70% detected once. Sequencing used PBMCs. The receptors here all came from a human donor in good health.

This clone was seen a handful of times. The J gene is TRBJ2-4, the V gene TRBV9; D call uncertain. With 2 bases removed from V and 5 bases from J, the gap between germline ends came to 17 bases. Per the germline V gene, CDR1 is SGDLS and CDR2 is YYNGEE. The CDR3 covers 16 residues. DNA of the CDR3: TGTGCCAGCAGCGTTTTCCCGGTTGGTAGCCAAAACATTCAGTACTTC. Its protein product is CASSVFPVGSQNIQYF. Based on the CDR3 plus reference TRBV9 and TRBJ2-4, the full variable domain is DSGVTQTPKHLITATGQRVTLRCSPRSGDLSVYWYQQSLDQGLQFLIQYYNGEERAKGNILERFSAQQFPDLHSELNLSSLELGDSALYFCASSVFPVGSQNIQYFGAGTRLSVL.

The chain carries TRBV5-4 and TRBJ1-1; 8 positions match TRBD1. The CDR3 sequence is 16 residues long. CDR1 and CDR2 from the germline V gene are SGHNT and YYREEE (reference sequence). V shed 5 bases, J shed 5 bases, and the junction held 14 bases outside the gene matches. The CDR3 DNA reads TGTGCCAGCAGTAAATGGGCCGACAGGGGAGATACTGAAGCTTTCTTT. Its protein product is CASSKWADRGDTEAFF. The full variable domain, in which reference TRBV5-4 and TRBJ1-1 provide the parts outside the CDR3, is ETGVTQSPTHLIKTRGQQVTLRCSSQSGHNTVSWYQQALGQGPQFIFQYYREEENGRGNFPPRFSGLQFPNYSSELNVNALELDDSALYLCASSKWADRGDTEAFFGQGTRLTVV.

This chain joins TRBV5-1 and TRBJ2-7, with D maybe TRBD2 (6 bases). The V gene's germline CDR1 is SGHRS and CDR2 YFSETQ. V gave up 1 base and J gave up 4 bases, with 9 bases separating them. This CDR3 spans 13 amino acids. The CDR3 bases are TGCGCCAGCAGCTTGTTGCGGGGTTACGAGCAGTACTTC. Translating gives CASSLLRGYEQYF.

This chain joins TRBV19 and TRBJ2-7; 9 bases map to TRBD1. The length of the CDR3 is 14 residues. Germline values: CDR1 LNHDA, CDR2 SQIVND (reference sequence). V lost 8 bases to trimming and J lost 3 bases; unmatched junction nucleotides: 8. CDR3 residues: CASSPGQGFYEQYF. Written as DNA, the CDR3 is TGTGCCAGTTCGCCGGGACAGGGATTCTACGAGCAGTACTTC. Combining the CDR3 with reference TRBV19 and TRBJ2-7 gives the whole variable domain DGGITQSPKYLFRKEGQNVTLSCEQNLNHDAMYWYRQDPGQGLRLIYYSQIVNDFQKGDIAEGYSVSREKKESFPLTVTSAQKNPTAFYLCASSPGQGFYEQYFGPGTRLTVT.

The CDR3: CASRERGGSPYGYTF. The CDR3 DNA follows: TGTGCCAGCAGAGAAAGGGGAGGGTCACCGTATGGCTACACCTTC. J is TRBJ1-2 and V is TRBV28; tentatively, D is TRBD1 (5 bases). CDR1 is MDHEN and CDR2 is SYDVKM in the germline V gene. This CDR3 has 15 residues. Between the trimmed V and J ends, which lost 6 bases and 5 bases, there was a span of 19 bases.

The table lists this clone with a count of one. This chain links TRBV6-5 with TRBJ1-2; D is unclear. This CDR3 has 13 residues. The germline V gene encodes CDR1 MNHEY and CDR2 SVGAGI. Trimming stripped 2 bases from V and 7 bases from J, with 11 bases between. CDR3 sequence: CASSYGSAGGYTF. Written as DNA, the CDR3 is TGTGCCAGCAGTTACGGTTCGGCGGGTGGCTACACCTTC.

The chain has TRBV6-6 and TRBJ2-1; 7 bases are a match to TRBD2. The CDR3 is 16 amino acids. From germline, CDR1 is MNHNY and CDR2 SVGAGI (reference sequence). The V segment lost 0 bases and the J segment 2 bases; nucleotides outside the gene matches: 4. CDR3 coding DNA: TGTGCCAGCAGTTACTCGGCTAGCGGCCCCTACAATGAGCAGTTCTTC. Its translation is CASSYSASGPYNEQFF.

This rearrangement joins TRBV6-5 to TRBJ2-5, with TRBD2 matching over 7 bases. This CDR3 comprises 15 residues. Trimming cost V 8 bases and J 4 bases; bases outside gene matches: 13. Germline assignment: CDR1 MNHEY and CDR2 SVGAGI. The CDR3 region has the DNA TGTGCCAGCTGTTCTAGCGGACTGGAGACAGAGACCCAGTACTTC. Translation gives CASCSSGLETETQYF.

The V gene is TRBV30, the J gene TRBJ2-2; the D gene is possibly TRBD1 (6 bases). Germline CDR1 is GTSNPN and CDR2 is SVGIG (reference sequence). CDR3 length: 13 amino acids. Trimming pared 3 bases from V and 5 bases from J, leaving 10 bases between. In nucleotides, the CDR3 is TGTGCCTGGAGCCGTAGGGGGACCGGGGAGCTGTTTTTT. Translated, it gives CAWSRRGTGELFF.

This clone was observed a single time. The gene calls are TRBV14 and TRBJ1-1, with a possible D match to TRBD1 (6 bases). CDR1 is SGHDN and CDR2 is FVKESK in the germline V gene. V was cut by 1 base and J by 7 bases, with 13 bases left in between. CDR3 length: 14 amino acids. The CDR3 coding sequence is TGTGCCAGCAGCCAAGGGACAGCGAAGATTGAAGCTTTCTTT. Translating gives CASSQGTAKIEAFF.

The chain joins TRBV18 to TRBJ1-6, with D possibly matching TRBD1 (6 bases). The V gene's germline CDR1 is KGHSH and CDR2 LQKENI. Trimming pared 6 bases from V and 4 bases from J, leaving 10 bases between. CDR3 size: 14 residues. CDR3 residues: CASSPGAYNSPLHF. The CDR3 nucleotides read TGTGCCAGCTCCCCAGGGGCTTATAATTCACCCCTCCACTTT. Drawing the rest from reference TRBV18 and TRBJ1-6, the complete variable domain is NAGVMQNPRHLVRRRGQEARLRCSPMKGHSHVYWYRQLPEEGLKFMVYLQKENIIDESGMPKERFSAEFPKEGPSILRIQQVVRGDSAAYFCASSPGAYNSPLHFGNGTRLTVT.

The CDR3 coding sequence is TGTGCCAGCAGCTTCGGACAGGGTGGACAAGAGACCCAGTACTTC. Amino acids: CASSFGQGGQETQYF. The chain employs TRBV7-9 and TRBJ2-5, with 8 bases lining up with TRBD1. The CDR3 is 15 residues long. The J segment lost 2 bases and the V segment lost 3 bases, leaving 5 bases of the junction unmatched. The germline CDR1 and CDR2 sequences are SEHNR and FQNEAQ (reference sequence).

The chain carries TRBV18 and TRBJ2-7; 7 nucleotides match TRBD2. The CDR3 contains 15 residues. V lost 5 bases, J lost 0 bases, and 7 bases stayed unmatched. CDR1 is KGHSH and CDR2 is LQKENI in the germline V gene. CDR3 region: CASSDILASSYEQYF. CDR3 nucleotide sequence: TGTGCCAGCTCAGACATACTAGCGAGCTCCTACGAGCAGTACTTC.

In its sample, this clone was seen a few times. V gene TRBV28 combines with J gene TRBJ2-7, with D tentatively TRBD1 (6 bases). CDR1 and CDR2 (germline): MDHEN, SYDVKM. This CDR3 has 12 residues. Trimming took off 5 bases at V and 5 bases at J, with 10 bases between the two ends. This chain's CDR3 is CASSLTGNEQYF. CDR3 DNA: TGTGCCAGCAGTCTGACAGGCAACGAGCAGTACTTC.

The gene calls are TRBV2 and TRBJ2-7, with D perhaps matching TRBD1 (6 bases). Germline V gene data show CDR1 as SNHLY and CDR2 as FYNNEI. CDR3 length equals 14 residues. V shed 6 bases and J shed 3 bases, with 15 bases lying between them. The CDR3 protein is CASRASDSNYEQYF. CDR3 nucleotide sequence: TGTGCCAGCAGGGCGTCGGACAGCAACTACGAGCAGTACTTC.

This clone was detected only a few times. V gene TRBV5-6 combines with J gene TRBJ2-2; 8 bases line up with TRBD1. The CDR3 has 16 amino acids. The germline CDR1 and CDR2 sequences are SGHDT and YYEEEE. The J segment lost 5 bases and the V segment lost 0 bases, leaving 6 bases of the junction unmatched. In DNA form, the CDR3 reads TGTGCCAGCAGCTTGGATTTGGACAGGGTTACCGGGGAGCTGTTTTTT. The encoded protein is CASSLDLDRVTGELFF.

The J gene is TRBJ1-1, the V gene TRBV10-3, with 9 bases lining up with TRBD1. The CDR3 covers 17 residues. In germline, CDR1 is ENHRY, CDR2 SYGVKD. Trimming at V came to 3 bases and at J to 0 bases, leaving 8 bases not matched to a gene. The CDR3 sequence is CAISELTGGNVNTEAFF. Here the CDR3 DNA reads TGTGCCATCAGTGAATTGACAGGGGGAAACGTGAACACTGAAGCTTTCTTT.

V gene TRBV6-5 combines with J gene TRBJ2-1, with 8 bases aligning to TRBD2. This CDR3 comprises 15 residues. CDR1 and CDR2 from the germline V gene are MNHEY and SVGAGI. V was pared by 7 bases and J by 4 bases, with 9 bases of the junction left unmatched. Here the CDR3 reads CASIIGRAIYNEQFF. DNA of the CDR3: TGTGCCAGCATTATCGGGAGGGCCATTTACAATGAGCAGTTCTTC.

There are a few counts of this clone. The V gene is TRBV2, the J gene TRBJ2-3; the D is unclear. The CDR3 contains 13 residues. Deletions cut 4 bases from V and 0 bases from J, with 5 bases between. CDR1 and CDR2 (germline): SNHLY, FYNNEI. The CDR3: CASSGDSTDTQYF. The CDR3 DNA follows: TGTGCCAGCAGTGGAGATAGCACAGATACGCAGTATTTT.

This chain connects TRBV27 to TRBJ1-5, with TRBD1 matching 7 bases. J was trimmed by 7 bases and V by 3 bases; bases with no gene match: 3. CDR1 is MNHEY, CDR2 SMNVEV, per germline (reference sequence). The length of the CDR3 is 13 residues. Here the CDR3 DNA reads TGTGCCAGCAGTTTGGGACAGAACCAGCCCCAGCATTTT. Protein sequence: CASSLGQNQPQHF.

CDR3 sequence (DNA): TGTGCCAGCAGTTCTAACTCGCTCTATGGCTACACCTTC. Protein: CASSSNSLYGYTF. The chain is built from TRBV6-1 and TRBJ1-2; D is undetermined. Germline V lookup: CDR1 MNHNS, CDR2 SASEGT. The CDR3 is 13 amino acids. Trimming took 5 bases from V and 4 from J, leaving 11 bases between them.

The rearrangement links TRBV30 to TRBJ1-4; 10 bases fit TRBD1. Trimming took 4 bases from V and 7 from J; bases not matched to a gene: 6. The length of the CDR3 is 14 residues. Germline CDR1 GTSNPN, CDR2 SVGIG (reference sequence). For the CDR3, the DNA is TGTGCCTGGAACCGACAGGGGGCAGGTGAAAAACTGTTTTTT. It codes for CAWNRQGAGEKLFF.

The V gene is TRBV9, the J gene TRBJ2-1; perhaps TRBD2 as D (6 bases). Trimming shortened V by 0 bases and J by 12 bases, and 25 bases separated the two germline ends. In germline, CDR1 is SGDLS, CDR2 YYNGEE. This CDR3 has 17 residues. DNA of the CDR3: TGTGCCAGCAGCGTAGGGGGGTTTGACGGGGGTCACATAAGGCAGTTCTTC. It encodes CASSVGGFDGGHIRQFF.

Here the CDR3 DNA reads TGTGCCAGCAGCCCCAACACCCACCAGTCCCCCTTGAACACTGAAGCTTTCTTT. This encodes CASSPNTHQSPLNTEAFF. The V and J genes are TRBV11-2 and TRBJ1-1; D unresolved. Germline V gene data show CDR1 as SGHAT and CDR2 as FQNNGV. V was trimmed by 5 bases and J by 0 bases, leaving 22 bases between them. The CDR3 totals 18 residues.

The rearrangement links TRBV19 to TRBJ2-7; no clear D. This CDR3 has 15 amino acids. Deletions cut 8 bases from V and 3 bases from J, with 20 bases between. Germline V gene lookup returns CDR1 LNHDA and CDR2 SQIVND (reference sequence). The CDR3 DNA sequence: TGTGCCAGTGCCCAACCTACTAATCTCCGCTACGAGCAGTACTTC. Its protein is CASAQPTNLRYEQYF.

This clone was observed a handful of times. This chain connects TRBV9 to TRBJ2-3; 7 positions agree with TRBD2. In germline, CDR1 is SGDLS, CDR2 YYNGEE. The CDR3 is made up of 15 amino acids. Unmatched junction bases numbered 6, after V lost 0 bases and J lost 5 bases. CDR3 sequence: CASSVAGGGGDTQYF. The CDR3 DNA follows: TGTGCCAGCAGCGTAGCGGGAGGCGGAGGAGATACGCAGTATTTT.

The CDR3 DNA reads as TGCGCCAGCAGCTTGGAAGCGGGACACAGCACAGATACGCAGTATTTT. This codes for CASSLEAGHSTDTQYF. The V and J genes are TRBV5-1 and TRBJ2-3; D perhaps matches TRBD2 (7 bases). Germline CDR1 SGHRS, CDR2 YFSETQ. The CDR3 is made up of 16 amino acids. V lost 0 bases and J 0 bases, leaving 11 bases between the germline ends. Together with reference TRBV5-1 and TRBJ2-3, the CDR3 gives the full variable domain: KAGVTQTPRYLIKTRGQQVTLSCSPISGHRSVSWYQQTPGQGLQFLFEYFSETQRNKGNFPGRFSGRQFSNSRSEMNVSTLELGDSALYLCASSLEAGHSTDTQYFGPGTRLTVL.